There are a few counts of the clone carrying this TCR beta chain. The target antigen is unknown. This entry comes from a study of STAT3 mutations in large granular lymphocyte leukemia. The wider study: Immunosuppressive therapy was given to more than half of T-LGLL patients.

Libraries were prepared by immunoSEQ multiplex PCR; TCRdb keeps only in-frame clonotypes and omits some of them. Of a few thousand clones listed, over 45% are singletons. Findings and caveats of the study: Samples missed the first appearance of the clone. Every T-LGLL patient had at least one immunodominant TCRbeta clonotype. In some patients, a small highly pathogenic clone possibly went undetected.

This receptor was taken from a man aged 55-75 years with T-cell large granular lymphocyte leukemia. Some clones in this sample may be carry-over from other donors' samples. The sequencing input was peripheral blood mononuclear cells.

Here the CDR3 reads CASSSRDRGREQYF. Written as DNA, the CDR3 is TGTGCCAGCAGCTCCCGGGACAGGGGGCGTGAGCAGTACTTC. The genes are TRBV7-9 and TRBJ2-7; 12 bases agree with TRBD1. Losses at the gene ends were 4 bases for V and 7 bases for J; bases not matched to a gene: 5. CDR3 length: 14 residues. The germline V gene encodes CDR1 SEHNR and CDR2 FQNEAQ (reference sequence).